One sample yielded the 18 T cell receptor beta chains listed below, sequenced in a study of CXCR3-negative and CXCR3-positive naive CD8 T cells. The libraries of TRB cDNA were constructed through 5' RACE using UMI labels. TCRdb processed the 5' RACE reads again and assigns one entry to each CDR3 protein, with no DNA. The sample totals roughly 48,000 distinct CDR3 sequences. Source material: memory CD8+ T cells from blood. The receptors shown here come from a human donor in good health. Some clones in this sample may be carry-over from other donors' samples.

The chain employs TRBV12-3 or TRBV12-4 and TRBJ1-5; TCRdb names TRBD1, which stays unverified in the absence of DNA. This CDR3 spans 14 amino acids. This CDR3 is CASSLYGGGQPQHF.

The CDR3 loop reads CSVVLQGETQYF. This sequence joins TRBV29-1 and TRBJ2-5; TCRdb returns TRBD1, unconfirmable since there is no DNA. The CDR3 covers 12 residues. CDR1 SQVTM and CDR2 ANQGSEA come from the germline V gene.

The genes are TRBV7-2 and TRBJ2-1. The CDR3 has 15 residues. Per the germline V gene, CDR1 is SGHTA and CDR2 is FQGNSA. Here the CDR3 reads CASRHAGSSYNEQLF.

The V gene is TRBV6-1, the J gene TRBJ1-1; TCRdb's D call of TRBD1 is untestable without DNA. The germline V gene has CDR1 MNHNS and CDR2 SASEGT. The CDR3 consists of 13 residues. CDR3 residues: CASSDTGPGEAFF.

The CDR3 sequence: CASDEGPYNEQFF. J is TRBJ2-1 and V is TRBV2; TCRdb returns TRBD2, unconfirmable since there is no DNA. Germline V CDR1 and CDR2: SNHLY, FYNNEI. The CDR3 has 13 residues.

The chain links TRBV20-1 to TRBJ2-1; TCRdb's assignment of TRBD1 cannot be checked, as there is no DNA. The CDR3 loop spans 12 amino acids. CDR1 is DFQATT and CDR2 is SNEGSKA in the germline V gene (reference sequence). Here the CDR3 reads CSVSPKRSEQFF.

The chain carries TRBV29-1 and TRBJ2-2; TCRdb outputs TRBD2, but without DNA this stays unchecked. CDR1 SQVTM and CDR2 ANQGSEA come from the germline V gene. The CDR3 is made up of 14 amino acids. The CDR3 spells CSAQRGEGTGELFF.

The V call is TRBV12-3 or TRBV12-4, the J call TRBJ1-5; TCRdb's D gene call, TRBD1, goes unchecked for lack of DNA. CDR3 length equals 14 residues. CDR3 sequence: CASSTGQGFQPQHF.

The V call is TRBV20-1, the J call TRBJ2-1; the D gene TCRdb calls, TRBD1, cannot be checked with no DNA. The germline V gene has CDR1 DFQATT and CDR2 SNEGSKA (reference sequence). The CDR3 length is 13 residues. The CDR3 here is CSAREGTGIEQFF.

The genes are TRBV6-2 or TRBV6-3 and TRBJ2-7; TCRdb calls TRBD2, which cannot be checked without DNA. This CDR3 region has 18 residues. Germline CDR1 and CDR2: MNHEY and SVGEGT. CDR3 amino acids: CASSYRKDALAGSWEQYF.

The rearrangement links TRBV28 to TRBJ2-3; without DNA, the TCRdb call of TRBD2 cannot be checked. CDR1 and CDR2 (germline): MDHEN, SYDVKM. CDR3 size: 15 residues. CDR3: CASSFMTSGWDTQYF.

The chain couples TRBV14 to TRBJ2-1; absent DNA, TCRdb's TRBD1 call cannot be checked. The CDR3 spans 17 residues. Germline V gives CDR1 SGHDN, CDR2 FVKESK. CDR3 loop: CASSQDNRGGSFDEQFF.

This rearrangement joins TRBV6-2 or TRBV6-3 to TRBJ2-1; TCRdb's D call of TRBD1 is untestable without DNA. Germline V gene lookup returns CDR1 MNHEY and CDR2 SVGEGT. The CDR3 totals 12 residues. CDR3 protein: CASSPWGNEQFF.

The rearrangement uses TRBV11-3 and TRBJ2-1; the TCRdb D gene call, TRBD2, has no DNA to confirm it. CDR1 SGHNT and CDR2 YENEEA come from the germline V gene. The CDR3 extends over 15 amino acids. The CDR3 loop is CASSLDQGRRNEQFF.

The CDR3 loop reads CSVGGGYEQFF. The chain is built from TRBV29-1 and TRBJ2-1; there is no DNA to check the TCRdb D call of TRBD1. The CDR3 consists of 11 residues. Germline loops: CDR1 SQVTM, CDR2 ANQGSEA.

The genes are TRBV25-1 and TRBJ2-5; the TRBD2 assignment by TCRdb is unverifiable without DNA. Germline assignment: CDR1 MGHDK and CDR2 SYGVNS. This CDR3 contains 16 residues. CDR3 protein: CASSASGLAGSETQYF.

The V call is TRBV20-1, the J call TRBJ1-6; as DNA is missing, the TRBD1 call by TCRdb cannot be tested. The length of the CDR3 is 14 residues. CDR1 is DFQATT and CDR2 is SNEGSKA in the germline V gene (reference sequence). This CDR3 reads CSAAEGVDNSPLHF.

The genes are TRBV6-2 or TRBV6-3 and TRBJ1-2. The CDR3 loop spans 15 amino acids. Germline-derived CDR1 and CDR2 are MNHEY and SVGEGT. The CDR3 loop reads CASSGSTGASYGYTF.